This is a list of T cell receptor beta chains from one sample in a study of shared clonotypes between healthy human individuals. Assay used: immunoSEQ multiplex PCR; TCRdb lists only in-frame clones, some missing. The data contain over 1.5 million clones, 95% to 99% of them singletons. The sample was naive CD4+ T cells sorted from blood. The receptors were sampled from a man aged 25 to 40 in good health. The CDR3 runs from the conserved cysteine through the conserved F or W. D genes are given only for firm matches. The listing skips clone size in some rows; elsewhere it reads once, few, many or a size class.

TRBV5-1	TRBD1	NA	13	TRBJ2-7	CASSRDRAYEQYF	TGCGCCAGCAGCCGAGACAGGGCCTACGAGCAGTACTTC
TRBV5-1	NA	NA	13	TRBJ2-1	CASSPQLASEQFF	TGCGCCAGCAGCCCCCAACTAGCTTCTGAGCAGTTCTTC
TRBV15	NA	NA	15	TRBJ1-4	CATSRQDSPNEKLFF	TGTGCCACCAGCAGACAGGACAGTCCCAATGAAAAACTGTTTTTT
TRBV7-3	TRBD2	NA	16	TRBJ2-2	CASSLLAGVNTGELFF	TGTGCCAGCAGCTTGTTAGCGGGCGTGAACACCGGGGAGCTGTTTTTT
TRBV10-3	NA	NA	16	TRBJ1-3	CAISPKELYTGNTIYF	TGTGCCATCAGTCCCAAGGAACTATACACTGGAAACACCATATATTTT
TRBV9	NA	NA	14	TRBJ2-2	CASSVFQGPGELFF	TGTGCCAGCAGCGTATTTCAAGGGCCCGGGGAGCTGTTTTTT
TRBV19	NA	NA	11	TRBJ2-1	CASSITDFWFF	TGTGCCAGTAGTATCACTGACTTTTGGTTCTTC
TRBV9	NA	NA	16	TRBJ1-3	CASSVTGKLSGNTIYF	TGTGCCAGCAGCGTTACAGGGAAACTCTCTGGAAACACCATATATTTT
TRBV9	TRBD2	NA	17	TRBJ2-1	CASSPLPAGGAYNEQFF	TGTGCCAGCAGCCCCTTGCCCGCGGGAGGGGCCTACAATGAGCAGTTCTTC
TRBV7-2	NA	once	13	TRBJ2-3	CASSYGMGDTQYF	TGTGCCAGCAGCTACGGAATGGGAGATACGCAGTATTTT
TRBV10-3	TRBD2	NA	17	TRBJ2-5	CAISESIAGDAQETQYF	TGTGCCATCAGTGAGTCGATAGCGGGAGATGCGCAAGAGACCCAGTACTTC
TRBV7-9	NA	NA	15	TRBJ2-4	CASSLVPQFGDIQYF	TGTGCCAGCAGCTTAGTCCCACAGTTCGGGGACATTCAGTACTTC
TRBV27	NA	NA	13	TRBJ2-7	CASSFRSSYEQYF	TGTGCCAGCAGTTTTCGTAGCTCCTACGAGCAGTACTTC
TRBV7-8	TRBD2	NA	18	TRBJ2-5	CASSLARPPGGRKETQYF	TGTGCCAGCAGCTTAGCGCGACCGCCGGGAGGGAGGAAGGAGACCCAGTACTTC